Each of the 3 T cell receptor beta chains below was sequenced from the same sample in a study of T cell responses to AZD1222 COVID-19 vaccine. The table came from immunoSEQ multiplex PCR; TCRdb's copy has only in-frame clones and leaves some out. The sample shows around 110,000 clones, 70% to 90% of them seen only once. This specimen consisted of peripheral blood, obtained on day 0 of MenACWY control vaccination. These TCRs come from an adult in good health.

CDR3 amino acids: CAWSAGGPYGYTF. CDR3 DNA sequence: TGTGCCTGGAGTGCAGGGGGCCCTTATGGCTACACCTTC. This sequence joins TRBV30 and TRBJ1-2, with TRBD1 identical over 8 bases. J gave up 5 bases and V 1 base, and 3 bases lay outside the gene matches. This CDR3 has 13 amino acids. Germline V gene data show CDR1 as GTSNPN and CDR2 as SVGIG (reference sequence).

The rearrangement uses TRBV7-2 and TRBJ1-2; no definite D call. Germline assignment: CDR1 SGHTA and CDR2 FQGNSA. The CDR3 runs to 15 residues. The V gene lost 2 bases and the J gene lost 0 bases, with 10 bases spanning the gap. The chain's CDR3 is CASSLRVGTNYGYTF. The CDR3 coding sequence is TGTGCCAGCAGCTTAAGGGTGGGAACTAACTATGGCTACACCTTC.

The gene calls are TRBV6-1 and TRBJ1-2; a weak D match, TRBD1 (5 bases). Germline V CDR1 and CDR2: MNHNS, SASEGT. This CDR3 is built from 15 residues. V was clipped by 2 bases and J by 4 bases, with 14 bases between them. The CDR3 is CASSEQGLAGYGYTF. The CDR3 DNA sequence: TGTGCCAGCAGTGAACAGGGACTGGCGGGCTATGGCTACACCTTC.